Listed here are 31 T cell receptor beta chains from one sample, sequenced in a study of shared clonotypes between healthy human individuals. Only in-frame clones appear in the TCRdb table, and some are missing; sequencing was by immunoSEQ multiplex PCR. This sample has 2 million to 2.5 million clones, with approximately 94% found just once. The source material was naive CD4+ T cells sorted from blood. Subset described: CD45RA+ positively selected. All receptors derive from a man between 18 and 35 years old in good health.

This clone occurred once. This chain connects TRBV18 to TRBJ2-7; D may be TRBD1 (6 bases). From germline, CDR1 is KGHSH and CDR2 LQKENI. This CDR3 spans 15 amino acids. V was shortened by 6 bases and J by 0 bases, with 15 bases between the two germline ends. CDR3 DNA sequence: TGTGCCAGCTCTCTTCAGGGGCCGAACTCCTACGAGCAGTACTTC. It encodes CASSLQGPNSYEQYF.

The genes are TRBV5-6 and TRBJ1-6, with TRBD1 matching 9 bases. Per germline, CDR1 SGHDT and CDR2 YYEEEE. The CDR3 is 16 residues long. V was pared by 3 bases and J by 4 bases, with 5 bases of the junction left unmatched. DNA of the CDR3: TGTGCCAGCAGCTCCGGGACAGGGTTGTATAATTCACCCCTCCACTTT. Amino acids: CASSSGTGLYNSPLHF.

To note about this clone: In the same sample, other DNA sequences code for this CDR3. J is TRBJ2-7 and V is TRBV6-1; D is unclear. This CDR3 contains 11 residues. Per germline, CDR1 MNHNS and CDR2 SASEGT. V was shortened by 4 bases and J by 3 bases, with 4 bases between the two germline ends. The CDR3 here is CASSVLYEQYF. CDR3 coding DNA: TGTGCCAGCAGTGTCCTCTACGAGCAGTACTTC.

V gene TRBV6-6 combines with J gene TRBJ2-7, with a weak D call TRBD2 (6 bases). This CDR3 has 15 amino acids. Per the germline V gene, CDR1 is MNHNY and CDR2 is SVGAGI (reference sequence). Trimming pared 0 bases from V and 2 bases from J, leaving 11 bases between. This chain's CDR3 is CASSYSVAAPYEQYF. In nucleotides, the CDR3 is TGTGCCAGCAGTTACTCGGTAGCGGCTCCCTACGAGCAGTACTTC.

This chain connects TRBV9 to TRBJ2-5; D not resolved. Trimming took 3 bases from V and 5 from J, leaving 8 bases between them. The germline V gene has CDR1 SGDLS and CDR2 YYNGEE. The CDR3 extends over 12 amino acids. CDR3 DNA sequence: TGTGCCAGCAGCGGGCACTTGGAGACCCAGTACTTC. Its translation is CASSGHLETQYF.

CDR3 nucleotide sequence: TGCGCCAGCAGCAAATCCGCAGGGGGCGCGACCTACGAGCAGTACTTC. Translating gives CASSKSAGGATYEQYF. The V gene is TRBV4-1, the J gene TRBJ2-7; TRBD1 matches at 8 bases. Trimming cost V 5 bases and J 2 bases; bases outside gene matches: 11. Germline V lookup: CDR1 MGHRA, CDR2 YSYEKL. The CDR3 contains 16 residues.

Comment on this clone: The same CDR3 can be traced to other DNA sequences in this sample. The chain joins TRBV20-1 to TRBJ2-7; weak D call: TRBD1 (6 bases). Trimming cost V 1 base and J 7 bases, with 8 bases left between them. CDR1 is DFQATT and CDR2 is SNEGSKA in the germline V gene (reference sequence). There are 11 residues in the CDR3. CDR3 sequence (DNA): TGCAGTGCTAGAGGAGGGGGAGAGCAGTACTTC. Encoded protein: CSARGGGEQYF.

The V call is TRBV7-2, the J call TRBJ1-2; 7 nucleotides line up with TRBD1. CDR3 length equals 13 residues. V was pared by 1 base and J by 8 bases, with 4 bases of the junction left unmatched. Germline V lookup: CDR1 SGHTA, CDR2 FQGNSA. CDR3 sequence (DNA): TGTGCCAGCAGCTTAGACAGGGGTTGGGGCTACACCTTC. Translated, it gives CASSLDRGWGYTF.

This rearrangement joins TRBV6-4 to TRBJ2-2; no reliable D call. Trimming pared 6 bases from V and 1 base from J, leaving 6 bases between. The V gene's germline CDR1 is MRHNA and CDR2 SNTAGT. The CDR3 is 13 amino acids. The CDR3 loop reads CASSDKNTGELFF. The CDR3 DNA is TGTGCCAGCAGCGACAAGAACACCGGGGAGCTGTTTTTT.

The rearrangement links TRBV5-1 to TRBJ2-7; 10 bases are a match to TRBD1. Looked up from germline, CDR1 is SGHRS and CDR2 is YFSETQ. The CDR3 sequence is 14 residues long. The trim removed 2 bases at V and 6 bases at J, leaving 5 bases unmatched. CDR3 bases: TGCGCCAGCAGCTTAGGGACAGGGGTTTCCGAGCAGTACTTC. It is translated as CASSLGTGVSEQYF.

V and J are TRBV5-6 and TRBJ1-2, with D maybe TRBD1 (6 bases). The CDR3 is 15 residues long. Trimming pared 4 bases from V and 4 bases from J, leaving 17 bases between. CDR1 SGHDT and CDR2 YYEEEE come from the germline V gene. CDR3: CASSPRTETVYGYTF. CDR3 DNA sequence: TGTGCCAGCAGCCCACGGACAGAAACTGTCTATGGCTACACCTTC. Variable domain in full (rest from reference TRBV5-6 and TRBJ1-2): DAGVTQSPTHLIKTRGQQVTLRCSPKSGHDTVSWYQQALGQGPQFIFQYYEEEERQRGNFPDRFSGHQFPNYSSELNVNALLLGDSALYLCASSPRTETVYGYTFGSGTRLTVV.

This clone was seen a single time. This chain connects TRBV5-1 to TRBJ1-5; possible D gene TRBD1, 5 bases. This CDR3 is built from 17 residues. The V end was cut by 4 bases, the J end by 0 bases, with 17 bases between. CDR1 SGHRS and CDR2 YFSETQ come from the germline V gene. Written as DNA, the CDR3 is TGCGCCAGCAGCCCAGGCGGAGGGGACTATAGCAATCAGCCCCAGCATTTT. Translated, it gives CASSPGGGDYSNQPQHF. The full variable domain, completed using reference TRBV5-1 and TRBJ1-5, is KAGVTQTPRYLIKTRGQQVTLSCSPISGHRSVSWYQQTPGQGLQFLFEYFSETQRNKGNFPGRFSGRQFSNSRSEMNVSTLELGDSALYLCASSPGGGDYSNQPQHFGDGTRLSIL.

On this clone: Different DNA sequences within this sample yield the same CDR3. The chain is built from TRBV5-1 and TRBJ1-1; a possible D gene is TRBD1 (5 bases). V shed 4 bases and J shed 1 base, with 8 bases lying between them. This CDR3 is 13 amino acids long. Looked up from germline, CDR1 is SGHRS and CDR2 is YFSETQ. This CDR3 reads CASSVDRNTEAFF. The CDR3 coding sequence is TGCGCCAGCAGCGTCGACAGGAACACTGAAGCTTTCTTT.

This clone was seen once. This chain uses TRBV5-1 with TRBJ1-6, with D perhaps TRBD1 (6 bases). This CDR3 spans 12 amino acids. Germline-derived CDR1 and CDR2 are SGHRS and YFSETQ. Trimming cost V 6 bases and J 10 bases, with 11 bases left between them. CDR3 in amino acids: CASIRQASPLHF. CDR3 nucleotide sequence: TGCGCCAGCATAAGACAGGCCTCACCCCTCCACTTT.

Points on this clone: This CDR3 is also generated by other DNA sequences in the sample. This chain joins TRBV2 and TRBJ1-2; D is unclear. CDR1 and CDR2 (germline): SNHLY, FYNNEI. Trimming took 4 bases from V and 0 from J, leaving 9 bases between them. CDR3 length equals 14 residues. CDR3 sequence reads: CASSAAGTNYGYTF. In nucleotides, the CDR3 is TGTGCCAGCAGTGCTGCGGGAACTAACTATGGCTACACCTTC.

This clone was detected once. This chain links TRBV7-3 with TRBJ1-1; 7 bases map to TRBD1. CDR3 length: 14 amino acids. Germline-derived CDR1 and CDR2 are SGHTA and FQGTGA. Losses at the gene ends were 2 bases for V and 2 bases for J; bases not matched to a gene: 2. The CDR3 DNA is TGTGCCAGCAGCTTAGAGGGGGCTAACACTGAAGCTTTCTTT. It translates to CASSLEGANTEAFF.

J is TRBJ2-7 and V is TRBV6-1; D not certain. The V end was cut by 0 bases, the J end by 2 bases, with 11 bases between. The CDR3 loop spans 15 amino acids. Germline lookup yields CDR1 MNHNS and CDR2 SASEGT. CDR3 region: CASSEAGSSPYEQYF. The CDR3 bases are TGTGCCAGCAGTGAAGCAGGGTCATCACCCTACGAGCAGTACTTC.

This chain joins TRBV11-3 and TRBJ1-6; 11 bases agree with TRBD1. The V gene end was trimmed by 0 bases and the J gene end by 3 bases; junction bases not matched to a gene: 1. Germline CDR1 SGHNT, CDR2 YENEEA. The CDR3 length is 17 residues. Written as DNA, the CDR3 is TGTGCCAGCAGCTTAGAGGGACAGGGGGTCTATAATTCACCCCTCCACTTT. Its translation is CASSLEGQGVYNSPLHF.

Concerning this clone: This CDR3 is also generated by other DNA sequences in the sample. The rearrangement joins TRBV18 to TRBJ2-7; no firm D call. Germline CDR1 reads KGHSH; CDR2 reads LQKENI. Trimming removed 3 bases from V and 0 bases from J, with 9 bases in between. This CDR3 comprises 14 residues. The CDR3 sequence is CASSPIPSSYEQYF. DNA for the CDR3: TGTGCCAGCTCACCGATACCGAGCTCCTACGAGCAGTACTTC. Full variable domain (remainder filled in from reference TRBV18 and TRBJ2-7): NAGVMQNPRHLVRRRGQEARLRCSPMKGHSHVYWYRQLPEEGLKFMVYLQKENIIDESGMPKERFSAEFPKEGPSILRIQQVVRGDSAAYFCASSPIPSSYEQYFGPGTRLTVT.

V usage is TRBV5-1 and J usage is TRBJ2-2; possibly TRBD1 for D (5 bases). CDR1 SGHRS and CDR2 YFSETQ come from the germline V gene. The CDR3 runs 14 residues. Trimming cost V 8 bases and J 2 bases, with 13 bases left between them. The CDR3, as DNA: TGCGCCAGGACAACGGACACAAACACCGGGGAGCTGTTTTTT. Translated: CARTTDTNTGELFF.

The CDR3 nucleotides are TGCGCCAGCAGTGAGGTGCGGGGCGTTCGAGACGAGCAGTACTTC. This encodes CASSEVRGVRDEQYF. The chain combines TRBV10-1 with TRBJ2-7, with a possible D match to TRBD2 (6 bases). V was trimmed by 2 bases and J by 5 bases, leaving 16 bases between them. CDR1 WNHNN and CDR2 SYGVQD come from the germline V gene (reference sequence). The CDR3 contains 15 residues.

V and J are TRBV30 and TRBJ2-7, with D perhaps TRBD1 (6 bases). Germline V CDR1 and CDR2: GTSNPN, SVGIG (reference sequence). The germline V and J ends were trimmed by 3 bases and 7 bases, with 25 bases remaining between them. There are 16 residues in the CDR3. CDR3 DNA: TGTGCCTGGAGGGATCGGACGGGACAAAATCGAGTTGAGCAGTACTTC. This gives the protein CAWRDRTGQNRVEQYF.

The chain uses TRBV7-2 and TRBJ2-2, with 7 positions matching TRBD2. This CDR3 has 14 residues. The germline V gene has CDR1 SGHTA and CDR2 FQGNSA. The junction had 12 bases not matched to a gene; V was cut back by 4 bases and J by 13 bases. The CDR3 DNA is TGTGCCAGCAGCTCCACCGGGACTATGAGTTTGCTGTTTTTT. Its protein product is CASSSTGTMSLLFF.

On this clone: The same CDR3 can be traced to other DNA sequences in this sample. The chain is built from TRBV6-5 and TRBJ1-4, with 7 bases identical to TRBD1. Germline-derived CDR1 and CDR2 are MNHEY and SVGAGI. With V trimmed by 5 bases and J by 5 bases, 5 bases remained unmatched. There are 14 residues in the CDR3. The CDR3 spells CASSRRGPNEKLFF. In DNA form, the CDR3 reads TGTGCCAGCAGTAGGAGGGGGCCGAATGAAAAACTGTTTTTT.

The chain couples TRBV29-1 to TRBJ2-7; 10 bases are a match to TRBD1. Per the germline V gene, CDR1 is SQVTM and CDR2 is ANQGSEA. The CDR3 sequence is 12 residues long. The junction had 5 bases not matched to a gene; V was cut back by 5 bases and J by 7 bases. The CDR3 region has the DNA TGCAGCGTTCGGAGACAGGGGGCGGAGCAGTACTTC. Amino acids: CSVRRQGAEQYF.

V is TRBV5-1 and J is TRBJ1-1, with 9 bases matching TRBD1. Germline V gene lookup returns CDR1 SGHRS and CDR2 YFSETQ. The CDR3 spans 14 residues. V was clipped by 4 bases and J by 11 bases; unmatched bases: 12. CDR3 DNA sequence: TGCGCCAGCAGCACGGCCGGGACAGGGTCCTCCGCTTTCTTT. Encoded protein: CASSTAGTGSSAFF. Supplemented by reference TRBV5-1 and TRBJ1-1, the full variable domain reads KAGVTQTPRYLIKTRGQQVTLSCSPISGHRSVSWYQQTPGQGLQFLFEYFSETQRNKGNFPGRFSGRQFSNSRSEMNVSTLELGDSALYLCASSTAGTGSSAFFGQGTRLTVV.

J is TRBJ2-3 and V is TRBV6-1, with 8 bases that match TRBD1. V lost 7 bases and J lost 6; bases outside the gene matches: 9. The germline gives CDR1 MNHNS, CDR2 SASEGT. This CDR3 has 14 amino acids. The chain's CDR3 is CASIPGQALDTQYF. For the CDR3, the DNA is TGTGCCAGCATTCCGGGACAGGCCTTGGATACGCAGTATTTT.

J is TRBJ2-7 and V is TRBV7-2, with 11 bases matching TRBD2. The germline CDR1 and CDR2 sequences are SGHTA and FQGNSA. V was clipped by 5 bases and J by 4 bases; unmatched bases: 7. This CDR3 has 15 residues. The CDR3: CASSTRTSGPYEQYF. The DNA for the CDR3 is TGTGCCAGCAGCACACGGACTAGCGGGCCATACGAGCAGTACTTC.

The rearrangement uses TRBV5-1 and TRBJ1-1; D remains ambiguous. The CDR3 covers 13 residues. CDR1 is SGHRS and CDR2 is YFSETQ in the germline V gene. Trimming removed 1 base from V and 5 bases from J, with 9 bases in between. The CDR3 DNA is TGCGCCAGCAGCTTGATCCAGGAGACTGAAGCTTTCTTT. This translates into CASSLIQETEAFF.

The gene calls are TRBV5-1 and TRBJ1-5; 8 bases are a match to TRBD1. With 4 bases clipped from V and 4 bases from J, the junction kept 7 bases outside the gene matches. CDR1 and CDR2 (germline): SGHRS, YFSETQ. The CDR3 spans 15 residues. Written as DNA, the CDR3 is TGCGCCAGCAGCGCATCAGGGGGCGAGAATCAGCCCCAGCATTTT. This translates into CASSASGGENQPQHF.

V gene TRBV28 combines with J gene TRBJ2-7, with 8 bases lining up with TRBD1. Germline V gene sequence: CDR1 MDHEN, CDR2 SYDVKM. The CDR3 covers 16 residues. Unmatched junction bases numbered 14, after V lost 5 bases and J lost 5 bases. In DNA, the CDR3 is TGTGCCAGCAGTATTACAGGGGGAGTGGGTTTAAACGAGCAGTACTTC. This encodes CASSITGGVGLNEQYF.